The entry below describes one T cell receptor (beta chain). Its antigen is undetermined. Researchers used genomic DNA as the template to profile TCR beta VDJ and CDR3. One entry per CDR3 protein, called by TCRdb with MiXCR from the reads. The profile shows hundreds of thousands of distinct CDR3 sequences, approximately 32% of them singletons. Sequenced patients had shown CD8+CD57+ cell expansion by flow cytometry. These data come from a study of CD8+CD57+ T cells in acquired aplastic anemia. V lost 7 bases and J lost 2; bases outside the gene matches: 7. Germline values: CDR1 DFQATT, CDR2 SNEGSKA (reference sequence). The CDR3 runs to 13 residues. Overall study findings and caveats: It was found that almost 30 CD8+ CDR3 sequences were shared between patients and controls.

The sequence derives from a human donor with aplastic anemia. Sequenced input: sorted CD4+, CD8+, or CD8+CD57+ T cells (not recorded which) from PBMCs. The chain recombines TRBV20-1 with TRBJ1-1; 7 nucleotides line up with TRBD1. In DNA, the CDR3 is TGCAGTGTTCTCCGGGACAGTAACACTGAAGCTTTCTTT. It yields the protein CSVLRDSNTEAFF.